These 22 T cell receptor beta chains came from one sample sequenced in a study of blood T cell repertoires in COVID-19. Sequenced by immunoSEQ multiplex PCR; TCRdb stores in-frame clones only, minus some. This sample has roughly 30,000 clones, with approximately 87% found just once. Sequencing input: peripheral blood. Receptor source: a human donor in a cohort sampled during active COVID-19.

The chain links TRBV19 to TRBJ2-5; unclear D gene. CDR3 length: 13 amino acids. Germline CDR1 reads LNHDA; CDR2 reads SQIVND (reference sequence). V lost 2 bases to trimming and J lost 5 bases, with 9 bases between them. The DNA for the CDR3 is TGTGCCAGTAGTATAACGGTTCTGGAGACCCAGTACTTC. Its protein product is CASSITVLETQYF.

The genes are TRBV24-1 and TRBJ2-2; D may be TRBD2 (5 bases). Trimming cost V 0 bases and J 3 bases, with 7 bases left between them. This CDR3 comprises 15 residues. CDR1 KGHDR and CDR2 SFDVKD come from the germline V gene. The CDR3 bases are TGTGCCACCAGTGATTTGGGGAGCTACACCGGGGAGCTGTTTTTT. Its translation: CATSDLGSYTGELFF.

The chain combines TRBV6-1 with TRBJ2-7; the match to TRBD1 covers 12 bases. Germline V gene sequence: CDR1 MNHNS, CDR2 SASEGT. This CDR3 is built from 18 residues. V lost 3 bases and J lost 0; bases outside the gene matches: 9. The CDR3 region has the DNA TGTGCCAGCAGTGACCGGGACAGGGGGCCCCCGTCCTCCTACGAGCAGTACTTC. Its protein product is CASSDRDRGPPSSYEQYF.

This chain links TRBV13 with TRBJ2-5; TRBD2 matches at 8 bases. There are 16 residues in the CDR3. The ends lost 0 bases at V and 0 bases at J; junction bases unmatched: 3. Germline values: CDR1 PRHDT, CDR2 FYEKMQ (reference sequence). CDR3 region: CASSLGRGGNQETQYF. The DNA of the CDR3 is TGTGCCAGCAGCTTAGGCCGCGGGGGGAACCAAGAGACCCAGTACTTC.

The chain is built from TRBV6-5 and TRBJ2-3, with 8 bases identical to TRBD2. Germline CDR1 MNHEY, CDR2 SVGAGI. Trimming at V came to 11 bases and at J to 2 bases, leaving 9 bases not matched to a gene. CDR3 length equals 14 residues. In nucleotides, the CDR3 is TGTGCCGGTCCGGGGGGGGGATCCACAGATACGCAGTATTTT. Translated: CAGPGGGSTDTQYF.

The chain combines TRBV4-3 with TRBJ2-7, with TRBD2 matching over 11 bases. Looked up from germline, CDR1 is LGHNA and CDR2 is YSLEER. The CDR3 covers 19 residues. With V trimmed by 4 bases and J by 6 bases, 20 bases remained unmatched. CDR3 sequence (DNA): TGCGCCAGCAGCCCTGCCTCCCGGGCTAGCGGGGGGCCCACTGGCGAGCAGTACTTC. This codes for CASSPASRASGGPTGEQYF.

This rearrangement joins TRBV24-1 to TRBJ1-4; TRBD1 aligns across 8 bases. This CDR3 contains 14 residues. Trimming cost V 4 bases and J 8 bases; bases outside gene matches: 5. The germline CDR1 and CDR2 sequences are KGHDR and SFDVKD. CDR3 in DNA: TGTGCCACCAGTGACTCCAGGACAGGGGAAAAACTGTTTTTT. Translation: CATSDSRTGEKLFF.

The rearrangement uses TRBV19 and TRBJ2-1; 15 bases are a match to TRBD2. The CDR3 contains 16 residues. Germline V gives CDR1 LNHDA, CDR2 SQIVND (reference sequence). Trimming took 3 bases from V and 9 from J; bases not matched to a gene: 6. The chain's CDR3 is CASSIGTSGGLGEQFF. DNA of the CDR3: TGTGCCAGTAGTATCGGGACTAGCGGGGGGTTGGGTGAGCAGTTCTTC.

V usage is TRBV5-1 and J usage is TRBJ2-1; 10 nucleotides match TRBD2. Per germline, CDR1 SGHRS and CDR2 YFSETQ. CDR3 length equals 17 residues. V shed 0 bases, J shed 9 bases, and the junction held 12 bases outside the gene matches. The chain's CDR3 is CASSLERGGQGLGEQFF. The DNA for the CDR3 is TGCGCCAGCAGCTTGGAGCGGGGGGGCCAGGGTTTAGGTGAGCAGTTCTTC.

V and J are TRBV18 and TRBJ2-3; the match to TRBD2 covers 9 bases. V shed 2 bases and J 0 bases; nucleotides not matched to a gene: 0. The V gene's germline CDR1 is KGHSH and CDR2 LQKENI. CDR3 size: 15 residues. The CDR3 protein is CASSPTSGSTDTQYF. The CDR3 region has the DNA TGTGCCAGCTCACCAACTAGCGGGAGCACAGATACGCAGTATTTT.

The gene calls are TRBV27 and TRBJ2-5, with a weak D call TRBD1 (6 bases). This CDR3 is built from 11 residues. Germline CDR1 is MNHEY and CDR2 is SMNVEV (reference sequence). The V end was cut by 5 bases, the J end by 7 bases, with 8 bases between. Written as DNA, the CDR3 is TGTGCCAGCAGTAGAGGGGGGACCCAGTACTTC. As protein: CASSRGGTQYF.

This clone came up once. J is TRBJ1-2 and V is TRBV4-3, with TRBD1 identical over 8 bases. The CDR3 loop spans 16 amino acids. From germline, CDR1 is LGHNA and CDR2 YSLEER. V was clipped by 4 bases and J by 4 bases; unmatched bases: 11. This CDR3 is CASSPQAAGGIYGYTF. CDR3 nucleotides: TGCGCCAGCAGCCCCCAAGCGGCAGGGGGCATCTATGGCTACACCTTC.

The CDR3 is CASSFIQVRGAQYF. In nucleotides, the CDR3 is TGTGCCAGCAGTTTCATCCAGGTTCGGGGGGCCCAGTACTTC. This chain connects TRBV28 to TRBJ2-5; 7 bases line up with TRBD2. Per the germline V gene, CDR1 is MDHEN and CDR2 is SYDVKM. V lost 3 bases and J lost 9; bases outside the gene matches: 10. The CDR3 is 14 amino acids.

A few counts support this clone. The V and J genes are TRBV3-1 (or the pseudogene TRBV3-2) and TRBJ1-6; D is unclear. The CDR3 is made up of 18 amino acids. V was shortened by 0 bases and J by 0 bases, with 12 bases between the two germline ends. Germline loops: CDR1 LGHDT, CDR2 YNNKEL (reference sequence). The DNA for the CDR3 is TGTGCCAGCAGCCAAGACTTGGTCCCCAGCTCCTATAATTCACCCCTCCACTTT. Its protein is CASSQDLVPSSYNSPLHF.

CDR3: CAWSQPRQAHNEKLFF. The CDR3 DNA reads TGTGCCTGGAGTCAACCCCGACAGGCCCATAATGAAAAACTGTTTTTT. V usage is TRBV30 and J usage is TRBJ1-4, with TRBD1 as a possible D gene (6 bases). There are 16 residues in the CDR3. Per the germline V gene, CDR1 is GTSNPN and CDR2 is SVGIG (reference sequence). With 2 bases removed from V and 4 bases from J, the gap between germline ends came to 17 bases.

The rearrangement joins TRBV9 to TRBJ1-1; a possible D gene is TRBD1 (5 bases). Looked up from germline, CDR1 is SGDLS and CDR2 is YYNGEE. The ends were cut back, 0 bases at V and 4 bases at J, with 7 bases in the middle. The CDR3 sequence is 13 residues long. CDR3 in DNA: TGTGCCAGCAGCGTAGGGGGCAGCACTGAAGCTTTCTTT. This sequence encodes CASSVGGSTEAFF.

The J gene is TRBJ1-2, the V gene TRBV2, with a tentative D call TRBD1 (6 bases). CDR1 SNHLY and CDR2 FYNNEI come from the germline V gene. CDR3 length equals 13 residues. Between the trimmed V and J ends, which lost 6 bases and 4 bases, there was a span of 12 bases. The DNA of the CDR3 is TGTGCCAGCAGGAGTCGGGGGGCCTATGGCTACACCTTC. Protein: CASRSRGAYGYTF.

In this sample, this clone turned up once. The CDR3 region is CASSTTQYYQPQHF. The CDR3 DNA follows: TGTGCCAGCAGCACCACCCAGTATTATCAGCCCCAGCATTTT. The chain has TRBV6-5 and TRBJ1-5; D is ambiguous. V was trimmed by 6 bases and J by 5 bases, leaving 14 bases between them. Germline lookup yields CDR1 MNHEY and CDR2 SVGAGI. The CDR3 runs to 14 residues.

This rearrangement joins TRBV6-5 to TRBJ1-2, with 9 bases that match TRBD1. The CDR3 has 15 residues. The germline V gene has CDR1 MNHEY and CDR2 SVGAGI. After removal of 5 bases from V and 6 bases from J, the junction contained 10 bases not matched to a gene. The CDR3 here is CASSRPGQGDNGYTF. The CDR3 DNA is TGTGCCAGCAGTCGCCCGGGACAGGGAGACAATGGCTACACCTTC.

This chain uses TRBV18 with TRBJ2-2, with 7 positions matching TRBD1. The CDR3 contains 16 residues. With V trimmed by 2 bases and J by 3 bases, 6 bases remained unmatched. Germline V CDR1 and CDR2: KGHSH, LQKENI. The CDR3 coding sequence is TGTGCCAGCTCACCAACCACAGGGGCGGACACCGGGGAGCTGTTTTTT. Translating it yields CASSPTTGADTGELFF.

The J gene is TRBJ2-1, the V gene TRBV9; maybe TRBD2 (6 bases). Trimming took off 2 bases at V and 5 bases at J, with 17 bases between the two ends. CDR3 length equals 16 residues. Per the germline V gene, CDR1 is SGDLS and CDR2 is YYNGEE. CDR3 sequence: CASSVYGGDGNNEQFF. The CDR3 DNA is TGTGCCAGCAGCGTTTATGGAGGGGATGGGAACAATGAGCAGTTCTTC.

This rearrangement joins TRBV3-1 (or the pseudogene TRBV3-2) to TRBJ2-1; 10 bases agree with TRBD2. The CDR3 sequence is 16 residues long. Germline V gene data show CDR1 as LGHDT and CDR2 as YNNKEL (reference sequence). After removal of 1 base from V and 6 bases from J, the junction contained 6 bases not matched to a gene. In nucleotides, the CDR3 is TGTGCCAGCAGCCAAGGAGGTAGCGGGGGGCCCAATGAGCAGTTCTTC. It translates to CASSQGGSGGPNEQFF.